This T cell receptor beta chain was profiled in a study of blood T cell repertoires in COVID-19. For the study at large: Acute and convalescent COVID-19 specimens originated in the United States, Italy and Spain.

The repertoire was sequenced with immunoSEQ multiplex PCR; TCRdb's copy has only in-frame clones and lacks some. The profile shows about 140,000 clones, around 88% of them singletons. The CDR3 is 13 residues long. Germline CDR1 is MDHEN and CDR2 is SYDVKM. Trimming shortened V by 3 bases and J by 4 bases, and 7 bases separated the two germline ends. The origin of this receptor is a human donor in a cohort sampled during active COVID-19. Material for sequencing was peripheral blood. The chain combines TRBV28 with TRBJ1-3; no definite D call. CDR3 in amino acids: CASSFRRGNTIYF. CDR3 nucleotides: TGTGCCAGCAGTTTTCGGCGGGGAAACACCATATATTTT.